The 5 T cell receptor beta chains in this list originate from one sample, sequenced in a study of OX40 agonist ivuxolimab in advanced cancers. Produced via immunoSEQ multiplex PCR; TCRdb's table is partial and in-frame only. This table holds 68,000 or so clones, roughly 88% found once. The sequenced sample was CD4+ or CD8+ T cells sorted from blood, obtained in a trial of the OX40 agonist ivuxolimab. The receptors shown here come from an adult with an advanced solid tumor such as melanoma, head and neck, liver or kidney cancer.

The gene calls are TRBV28 and TRBJ2-3; TRBD1 matches at 7 bases. Germline V CDR1 and CDR2: MDHEN, SYDVKM. This CDR3 contains 13 residues. V lost 8 bases to trimming and J lost 8 bases; unmatched junction nucleotides: 10. The CDR3 loop is CASYFDRAGTQYF. CDR3 nucleotides: TGTGCCAGCTACTTCGACAGGGCCGGTACGCAGTATTTT.

This clone was picked up a small number of times. One junction end disagrees with the germline gene, perhaps due to a read error. The chain uses TRBV6-5 and TRBJ1-2, with TRBD1 as a possible D gene (5 bases). Germline lookup yields CDR1 MNHEY and CDR2 SVGAGI. The CDR3 spans 13 residues. CDR3 sequence (DNA): TGTGCCACCAGTGAAGGGGCTAACTATGGCTACACCTTC. Amino acid sequence: CATSEGANYGYTF.

The chain uses TRBV15 and TRBJ2-7; 9 nucleotides line up with TRBD1. The CDR3 contains 15 residues. Germline CDR1 LNHNV, CDR2 YYDKDF (reference sequence). The junction had 5 bases not matched to a gene; V was cut back by 4 bases and J by 1 base. For the CDR3, the DNA is TGTGCCACCAGCACCTCCGGGACAGGGTCCTACGAGCAGTACTTC. It is translated as CATSTSGTGSYEQYF.

The chain has TRBV30 and TRBJ1-1; 8 nucleotides line up with TRBD1. In germline, CDR1 is GTSNPN, CDR2 SVGIG (reference sequence). J lost 10 bases, V lost 0 bases, and 7 bases had no gene match. The CDR3 is made up of 13 amino acids. The CDR3 coding sequence is TGTGCCTGGAGTGTACCCCGGACAGGGCGAGCTTTCTTT. This sequence encodes CAWSVPRTGRAFF.

This chain links TRBV6-6 with TRBJ1-1; D ambiguous. The ends were cut back, 2 bases at V and 1 base at J, with 11 bases in the middle. CDR1 and CDR2 (germline): MNHNY, SVGAGI (reference sequence). The CDR3 extends over 15 amino acids. CDR3 nucleotides: TGTGCCAGCAGTTACGCTGGCCGCCGGAACACTGAAGCTTTCTTT. It specifies CASSYAGRRNTEAFF.